A selection of T cell receptor beta chains follows, all from one sample in a study of OX40 agonist ivuxolimab in advanced cancers. The method was immunoSEQ multiplex PCR; TCRdb's version includes in-frame clones alone and lacks a portion of them. The top ten clones hold 0.85% to 1% of a sample with 70,000 or so clones, roughly nine tenths of them seen once. The sequencing here drew on CD4+ or CD8+ T cells sorted from blood, taken in a trial of the OX40 agonist ivuxolimab. These receptors all come from an adult with an advanced solid tumor such as melanoma, head and neck, liver or kidney cancer. Both conserved end residues are part of each CDR3. A D gene is named only where the DNA matches it firmly. Some rows have no size entry. The others give once, few or many, or a class for an expanded clone.

j_call	v_call	clone_size	d_call	cdr3_nt	cdr3_aa
TRBJ1-2	TRBV6-5	.	.	TGTGCCAGCAGTTACTCGGGGACCGCGTATGGCTACACCTTC	CASSYSGTAYGYTF
TRBJ2-1	TRBV7-2	.	.	TGTGCCAGCAGCTTAACCGCCCTCAGGGGAAATGAGCAGTTCTTC	CASSLTALRGNEQFF
TRBJ1-3	TRBV18	.	.	TGTGCCAGCTCACCCGGGACGGGGGACTCTGGAAACACCATATATTTT	CASSPGTGDSGNTIYF
TRBJ1-5	TRBV28	.	TRBD1	TGTGCCAGCAGTCCCGACAGGGGAGATCAGCCCCAGCATTTT	CASSPDRGDQPQHF
TRBJ2-3	TRBV7-9	.	.	TGTGCCAGCAGCTTAGCGAACGGGGGCAGCACAGATACGCAGTATTTT	CASSLANGGSTDTQYF
TRBJ2-3	TRBV14	.	TRBD1	TGTGCCAGCAGCACCAGGGGGACGGATACGCAGTATTTT	CASSTRGTDTQYF
TRBJ1-4	TRBV2	.	TRBD1	TGTGCCAGCCGAGCCGGGACAGGGAATGAAAAACTGTTTTTT	CASRAGTGNEKLFF
TRBJ2-5	TRBV18	.	.	TGTGCCAGCTCACCACCCGGCCAGGAGGCCCAGTACTTC	CASSPPGQEAQYF
TRBJ1-6	TRBV5-1	.	TRBD1	TGCGCCAGCAGCTTTCTTCCAGGGGGCAGGGATTCACCCCTCCACTTT	CASSFLPGGRDSPLHF
TRBJ2-2	TRBV2	.	.	TGTGCCAGCAGTGACCCCGGGCCGAACACCGGGGAGCTGTTTTTT	CASSDPGPNTGELFF
TRBJ2-7	TRBV11-3	few	TRBD2	TGTGCCAGCAGCTTAGATTCTAGCGGGTCCTACGAGCAGTACTTC	CASSLDSSGSYEQYF
TRBJ2-1	TRBV5-1	.	TRBD1	TGCGCCAGCAGCTTGGTTGGGACAGGTGGGAATGAGCAGTTCTTC	CASSLVGTGGNEQFF
TRBJ2-7	TRBV11-1	.	TRBD1	TGTGCCAGCAGGATCGGACAGGGATTCTACGAGCAGTACTTC	CASRIGQGFYEQYF
TRBJ2-7	TRBV6-1	.	.	TGTGCCAGCAGTACTGATCTAGCCACCAGGTACGAGCAGTACTTC	CASSTDLATRYEQYF
TRBJ2-3	TRBV19	.	TRBD2	TGTGCCAGTAGTTCGGGACTAGCGGGGCCCACAGATACGCAGTATTTT	CASSSGLAGPTDTQYF
TRBJ2-5	TRBV9	.	TRBD1	TGTGCCAGCAGCCGGGACAGGGGGCTGGAGACCCAGTACTTC	CASSRDRGLETQYF
TRBJ2-2	TRBV5-4	.	.	TGTGCCAGCAGCTTGGATCTCGGCACCGGGGAGCTGTTTTTT	CASSLDLGTGELFF
TRBJ2-7	TRBV11-2	.	.	TGTGCCAGCAGCTTAGACGGTAGATTCGAGCAGTACTTC	CASSLDGRFEQYF
TRBJ2-5	TRBV15	once	.	TGTGCCACCAGCAGAGAGCCCTTGGGACCCGGGTTCCAAGAGACCCAGTACTTC	CATSREPLGPGFQETQYF
TRBJ1-1	TRBV4-2	few	.	TGTGCCAGCAGCCAAGATCGGAGTATCGCTGAAGCTTTCTTT	CASSQDRSIAEAFF
TRBJ1-3	TRBV18	.	.	TGTGCCAGCTCACCTCAGACAGTGTCTCTTGGAAACACCATATATTTT	CASSPQTVSLGNTIYF
TRBJ1-5	TRBV2	once	.	TGTGCCAGCAGTGATTATGGGCGGAGCGGCAATCAGCCCCAGCATTTT	CASSDYGRSGNQPQHF
TRBJ2-7	TRBV14	.	.	TGTGCCAGCAGCCCCCGGATCGATGGCGGAGGGCAGTACTTC	CASSPRIDGGGQYF
TRBJ2-7	TRBV30	.	.	TGTGCCTGGAGTGAATGGACCACCTACGAGCAGTACTTC	CAWSEWTTYEQYF
TRBJ2-5	TRBV5-1	.	TRBD2	TGCGCCAGCAGCCAGGGGACTAGCGGGGGGCAAGAGACCCAGTACTTC	CASSQGTSGGQETQYF
TRBJ1-4	TRBV19	.	.	TGTGCCAGTAGTATAGCATTAGGGGCCGGGTTTGCTAAGGTGGGACTGTTTTTT	CASSIALGAGFAKVGLFF
TRBJ2-7	TRBV7-6	.	TRBD1	TGTGCCAGCAGCTTAGCTGTCGTAGGGGGCGGCGAGCAGTACTTC	CASSLAVVGGGEQYF
TRBJ2-5	TRBV5-1	.	.	TGCGCCAGCAGCTCGCAGACAGCTTCTTGGACGGAAGAGACCCAGTACTTC	CASSSQTASWTEETQYF
TRBJ1-6	TRBV19	.	.	TGTGCCAGTAGTGACCGGACCGCACCCCTCCACTTT	CASSDRTAPLHF
TRBJ1-1	TRBV5-1	.	.	TGCGCCAGCAGCTTGATAACCGGAAGGAACACTGAAGCTTTCTTT	CASSLITGRNTEAFF
TRBJ2-5	TRBV5-1	.	TRBD2	TGCGCCAGCAGCTTAAGCGGGGGGGCTTGGGAGACCCAGTACTTC	CASSLSGGAWETQYF
TRBJ2-3	TRBV10-3	few	.	TGTGCCATCAGCGATCCCGGGACACGAGTAGTTGGTACGCAGTATTTT	CAISDPGTRVVGTQYF
TRBJ2-2	TRBV11-3	.	.	TGTGCCAGCAGCCCCCTGACAGCGAACACCGGGGAGCTGTTTTTT	CASSPLTANTGELFF
TRBJ2-7	TRBV11-3	.	.	TGTGCCAGCAGCTTAGCCCCCAGCTACGAGCAGTACTTC	CASSLAPSYEQYF
TRBJ1-5	TRBV6-5	once	.	TGTGCCAGCAGTTACTCACAGAGCAATCAGCCCCAGCATTTT	CASSYSQSNQPQHF
TRBJ1-1	TRBV18	.	.	TGTGCCAGCTCACGGGGCCTGAACACTGAAGCTTTCTTT	CASSRGLNTEAFF
TRBJ1-2	TRBV28	.	TRBD1	TGTGCCAGCACACGGACAGGGGCCCACTATGGCTACACCTTC	CASTRTGAHYGYTF
TRBJ2-7	TRBV5-4	.	.	TGTGCCAGCAGCTTGGAAAGTGGGTCCTACGAGCAGTACTTC	CASSLESGSYEQYF
TRBJ2-2	TRBV19	once	TRBD1	TGTGCCAGTAGTAGACAGGGTCCCAGAGGGGGAACCGGGGAGCTGTTTTTT	CASSRQGPRGGTGELFF
TRBJ1-1	TRBV6-1	.	TRBD1	TGTGCCAGCAGGAAAACGGGACAGGAAGCTTTCTTT	CASRKTGQEAFF
TRBJ1-2	TRBV5-1	.	.	TGCGCCAGCAGCTTGACCTCTCAGGGAGTCTATGGCTACACCTTC	CASSLTSQGVYGYTF
TRBJ2-1	TRBV4-2	.	TRBD2	TGTGCCAGCAGCCCGGGACTAGCGGGGGGAAATGAGCAGTTCTTC	CASSPGLAGGNEQFF
TRBJ1-2	TRBV27	.	.	TGTGCCAGCAGTTTATTTGGTCAGGGGAACTATGGCTACACCTTC	CASSLFGQGNYGYTF
TRBJ2-7	TRBV27	.	.	TGTGCCAGCAGTTTAGCCTGGAACTACGAGCAGTACTTC	CASSLAWNYEQYF
TRBJ2-1	TRBV19	.	TRBD2	TGTGCCAGTAGTATATTAGCGGGGGAAAGAAGCTCCTACAATGAGCAGTTCTTC	CASSILAGERSSYNEQFF
TRBJ2-1	TRBV14	once	.	TGTGCCAGCAGCCAAAACATCAATGAGCAGTTCTTC	CASSQNINEQFF
TRBJ2-3	TRBV4-2	.	TRBD1	TGTGCCAGCAGCCAAGCTGACAGGGGGCGGAGCACAGATACGCAGTATTTT	CASSQADRGRSTDTQYF
TRBJ2-3	TRBV18	.	.	TGTGCCAGCGCCCCGACAGTAACTAGCACAGATACGCAGTATTTT	CASAPTVTSTDTQYF
TRBJ1-5	TRBV28	.	.	TGTGCCAGCAGGGGGGCAGGGACCCATAGCAATCAGCCCCAGCATTTT	CASRGAGTHSNQPQHF
TRBJ2-3	TRBV29-1	once	TRBD2	TGCAGCGTGCGGGGGGGACCCCGTAGCACAGATACGCAGTATTTT	CSVRGGPRSTDTQYF
TRBJ2-7	TRBV7-2	.	.	TGTGCCAGCAGCTTAGTTAGCGGAGGGCGCGAGCAGTACTTC	CASSLVSGGREQYF
TRBJ1-1	TRBV5-8	.	.	TGTGCCAGCAGCTTGGCGGCAGGACTCAGGGAAGCTTTCTTT	CASSLAAGLREAFF
TRBJ1-6	TRBV27	.	.	TGTGCCAGCAGTTTACGTGTCGGGATTTCACCCCTCCACTTT	CASSLRVGISPLHF
TRBJ1-3	TRBV27	.	.	TGTGCCAGCAGTCCCTCTCTGGGGAACACCATATATTTT	CASSPSLGNTIYF
TRBJ2-1	TRBV11-1	.	.	TGTGCCAGCAGCTTAGCCGGGACACCTTTGGAGGAGCAGTTCTTC	CASSLAGTPLEEQFF
TRBJ2-7	TRBV7-2	.	.	TGTGCCAGCAGCTTAGAATTGTGGGACTCCTACGAGCAGTACTTC	CASSLELWDSYEQYF
TRBJ2-1	TRBV6-4	.	.	TGTGCCAGCAGCCAACTAGCCCTAGCAAACAATGAGCAGTTCTTC	CASSQLALANNEQFF
TRBJ2-7	TRBV2	.	.	TGTGCCAGCAGTGAGTGGCTTGGAAGCAAGGTGGCCCCATTC	CASSEWLGSKVAPF
TRBJ1-1	TRBV5-5	.	.	TGTGCCAGCAGCTTCCTCCGGGGGCTTGAAGCTTTCTTT	CASSFLRGLEAFF